A single sample is the source of the 31 T cell receptor beta chains below, sequenced in a study of shared clonotypes between healthy human individuals (dated by TCRdb to 2020 to 2022). Library construction relied on the immunoSEQ multiplex PCR assay. Entries here come from immuneACCESS through TCRdb and include only in-frame sequences with V and J called. Some clones fail to appear in such tables; in the studies checked, an unresolved V gene covers under half of the shortfall, and the cause of the remainder is unknown. The sample table lists around 1.4 million clones, around 98.5% of them with a count of one. The ten largest clones capture 0.36% of the sample. The sequenced sample consisted of naive CD4+ T cells sorted from blood. This specimen's cell subset or site label, interpreted: CD45RA+ positively selected. These receptors were obtained from a man aged 25 to 40 in good health.

As concerns this clone: In the same sample, other DNA sequences code for this CDR3. The V gene is TRBV29-1, the J gene TRBJ2-1; D gene unclear. Germline CDR1 is SQVTM and CDR2 is ANQGSEA. The V gene lost 5 bases and the J gene lost 6 bases, with 5 bases spanning the gap. The CDR3 sequence is 10 residues long. The CDR3 DNA is TGCAGCGTTTCCGGCAATGAGCAGTTCTTC. Amino acids: CSVSGNEQFF.

A remark on this clone: In the same sample, other DNA sequences code for this CDR3. CDR3 loop: CASSVVGSGSTDTQYF. DNA of the CDR3: TGTGCCAGCAGCGTAGTTGGTAGCGGTAGCACAGATACGCAGTATTTT. The chain employs TRBV9 and TRBJ2-3; D is perhaps TRBD2 (6 bases). V was cut by 0 bases and J by 0 bases, with 11 bases left in between. From germline, CDR1 is SGDLS and CDR2 YYNGEE. This CDR3 is built from 16 residues.

The chain combines TRBV7-2 with TRBJ2-7, with 7 nucleotides matching TRBD1. This CDR3 is built from 14 residues. J lost 3 bases, V lost 5 bases, and 7 bases had no gene match. Germline-derived CDR1 and CDR2 are SGHTA and FQGNSA. DNA of the CDR3: TGTGCCAGCAGCACCAACAGGGGCGGCTACGAGCAGTACTTC. This codes for CASSTNRGGYEQYF.

The genes are TRBV5-6 and TRBJ2-3; possible D gene TRBD1, 6 bases. Germline-derived CDR1 and CDR2 are SGHDT and YYEEEE. V lost 4 bases and J lost 8, with 11 bases in between. CDR3 length: 12 amino acids. For the CDR3, the DNA is TGTGCCAGCAGCCTGGGGGCTCGTACGCAGTATTTT. Amino acid sequence: CASSLGARTQYF.

V is TRBV6-6 and J is TRBJ2-2; possible D gene TRBD2, 6 bases. Trimming took off 5 bases at V and 3 bases at J, with 13 bases between the two ends. CDR3 length equals 15 residues. Germline V gene sequence: CDR1 MNHNY, CDR2 SVGAGI (reference sequence). Here the CDR3 DNA reads TGTGCCAGCAGTCCTGGGACTGGCTACACCGGGGAGCTGTTTTTT. This codes for CASSPGTGYTGELFF.

The V and J genes are TRBV10-3 and TRBJ2-2; no clear D. The germline CDR1 and CDR2 sequences are ENHRY and SYGVKD. V was cut by 6 bases and J by 0 bases, with 20 bases left in between. The CDR3 extends over 18 amino acids. CDR3 sequence (DNA): TGTGCCATCAGCGCGAACCTTCCCGGGCGGCCGAACACCGGGGAGCTGTTTTTT. This translates into CAISANLPGRPNTGELFF.

The CDR3 region has the DNA TGTGCCAGCAGTGAAGCGCTTCTCGACTATGGCTACACCTTC. Protein: CASSEALLDYGYTF. This sequence joins TRBV2 and TRBJ1-2, with D unresolved. V was shortened by 0 bases and J by 3 bases, with 8 bases between the two germline ends. The CDR3 totals 14 residues. Per germline, CDR1 SNHLY and CDR2 FYNNEI.

Turning to this clone: The identical CDR3 is also encoded by other nucleotide sequences in the sample. The rearrangement joins TRBV5-4 to TRBJ2-3, with D unresolved. CDR1 SGHNT and CDR2 YYREEE come from the germline V gene (reference sequence). This CDR3 has 14 residues. The ends were cut back, 2 bases at V and 2 bases at J, with 9 bases in the middle. The CDR3 region is CASSLRDFTDTQYF. The CDR3 nucleotides read TGTGCCAGCAGCTTAAGGGATTTCACAGATACGCAGTATTTT.

The CDR3 here is CASRRELFGMNIQYF. DNA for the CDR3: TGTGCCAGCAGAAGAGAGTTATTTGGTATGAACATTCAGTACTTC. This chain joins TRBV7-2 and TRBJ2-4; D unclear. There are 15 residues in the CDR3. CDR1 is SGHTA and CDR2 is FQGNSA in the germline V gene. Between the trimmed V and J ends, which lost 6 bases and 7 bases, there was a span of 19 bases.

J is TRBJ2-5 and V is TRBV30; TRBD1 or TRBD2 may be the D gene (5 bases each). CDR1 and CDR2 from the germline V gene are GTSNPN and SVGIG (reference sequence). Trimming left V 2 bases short and J 4 bases short, with 20 bases between. The CDR3 runs to 16 residues. Written as DNA, the CDR3 is TGTGCCTGGAGTCCGCACTGGGGGAAGCCTGGAGAGACCCAGTACTTC. As protein: CAWSPHWGKPGETQYF.

The chain recombines TRBV21-1 with TRBJ2-7; the D call TRBD2 from the table was never checked on the DNA. TRBV21-1 is a known pseudogene. The CDR3 runs 10 residues. The CDR3 bases are TGTGCCAGCCTCCCCTACGAGCAGTACTTC. Translated: CASLPYEQYF.

This chain connects TRBV5-1 to TRBJ2-2, with D possibly being TRBD1 (5 bases). Germline V gene data show CDR1 as SGHRS and CDR2 as YFSETQ. The CDR3 runs 17 residues. V lost 4 bases to trimming and J lost 6 bases, with 22 bases between them. As DNA, the CDR3 is TGCGCCAGCAGCATGTCGTTGGCAGGGAAGGTCTCCGGGGAGCTGTTTTTT. It is translated as CASSMSLAGKVSGELFF. Variable domain in full (rest from reference TRBV5-1 and TRBJ2-2): KAGVTQTPRYLIKTRGQQVTLSCSPISGHRSVSWYQQTPGQGLQFLFEYFSETQRNKGNFPGRFSGRQFSNSRSEMNVSTLELGDSALYLCASSMSLAGKVSGELFFGEGSRLTVL.

The genes are TRBV10-2 and TRBJ1-1, with TRBD1 as a possible D gene (6 bases). Germline-derived CDR1 and CDR2 are WSHSY and SAAADI. The CDR3 totals 12 residues. CDR3 loop: CGTVTANTEAFF. CDR3 in DNA: TGCGGGACAGTTACTGCGAACACTGAAGCTTTCTTT.

Worth noting for this clone: One end of the junction varies from germline; a read error may be responsible. The gene calls are TRBV11-2 and TRBJ1-1; D unclear. The CDR3 runs 17 residues. The germline V gene encodes CDR1 SGHAT and CDR2 FQNNGV. The CDR3 protein is CASSQVPTLWGNTEAFF. The CDR3 bases are TGCGCCAGCAGCCAAGTTCCAACCCTTTGGGGGAACACTGAAGCTTTCTTT.

The rearrangement joins TRBV7-9 to TRBJ1-6; 7 bases fit TRBD1. The CDR3 sequence is 18 residues long. J was trimmed by 7 bases and V by 2 bases; bases with no gene match: 14. CDR1 is SEHNR, CDR2 FQNEAQ, per germline (reference sequence). CDR3 amino acids: CASSLRSTGELINSPLHF. In DNA form, the CDR3 reads TGTGCCAGCAGCTTACGGTCAACAGGGGAGCTTATAAATTCACCCCTCCACTTT.

The chain links TRBV5-1 to TRBJ1-1; 8 nucleotides line up with TRBD1. The CDR3 sequence is 19 residues long. With V trimmed by 0 bases and J by 5 bases, 18 bases remained unmatched. Germline V CDR1 and CDR2: SGHRS, YFSETQ. The CDR3 here is CASSLEVVRAGGSRTEAFF. CDR3 in DNA: TGCGCCAGCAGCTTGGAAGTAGTCAGGGCAGGGGGCAGTAGGACTGAAGCTTTCTTT. Combining the CDR3 with reference TRBV5-1 and TRBJ1-1 gives the whole variable domain KAGVTQTPRYLIKTRGQQVTLSCSPISGHRSVSWYQQTPGQGLQFLFEYFSETQRNKGNFPGRFSGRQFSNSRSEMNVSTLELGDSALYLCASSLEVVRAGGSRTEAFFGQGTRLTVV.

This chain joins TRBV30 and TRBJ2-4; the D call may be TRBD1 or TRBD2 (6 bases each). From germline, CDR1 is GTSNPN and CDR2 SVGIG (reference sequence). This CDR3 has 14 amino acids. Trimming left V 2 bases short and J 1 base short, with 9 bases between. The chain's CDR3 is CAWSSGAAKNIQYF. The CDR3 DNA sequence: TGTGCCTGGAGTTCGGGGGCCGCCAAAAACATTCAGTACTTC.

The CDR3 DNA sequence: TGTGCCAGCAGGGACAGGGGGCTTCAGGAGACCCAGTACTTC. It codes for CASRDRGLQETQYF. The V gene is TRBV2, the J gene TRBJ2-5; 11 nucleotides agree with TRBD1. The CDR3 has 14 amino acids. CDR1 is SNHLY and CDR2 is FYNNEI in the germline V gene. The ends lost 6 bases at V and 5 bases at J; junction bases unmatched: 5.

This clone was seen only once. Distinct nucleotide sequences in the sample also encode this CDR3. This chain uses TRBV18 with TRBJ2-2; 10 nucleotides align to TRBD2. With V trimmed by 2 bases and J by 5 bases, 2 bases remained unmatched. This CDR3 has 15 amino acids. CDR1 and CDR2 from the germline V gene are KGHSH and LQKENI. CDR3 DNA: TGTGCCAGCTCACCAGGACTAGCGGATACCGGGGAGCTGTTTTTT. The encoded protein is CASSPGLADTGELFF. Variable domain in full (rest from reference TRBV18 and TRBJ2-2): NAGVMQNPRHLVRRRGQEARLRCSPMKGHSHVYWYRQLPEEGLKFMVYLQKENIIDESGMPKERFSAEFPKEGPSILRIQQVVRGDSAAYFCASSPGLADTGELFFGEGSRLTVL.

V is TRBV5-6 and J is TRBJ2-3, with 9 bases fitting TRBD2. This CDR3 contains 15 residues. Germline trimming cut 5 bases from V and 3 bases from J; bases unmatched to any gene: 7. CDR1 SGHDT and CDR2 YYEEEE come from the germline V gene. The CDR3 sequence: CASSRMTSGTDTQYF. In DNA, the CDR3 is TGTGCCAGCAGTCGGATGACTAGCGGAACAGATACGCAGTATTTT.

The rearrangement joins TRBV5-4 to TRBJ2-1; TRBD2 agrees at 15 bases. The V gene end was trimmed by 4 bases and the J gene end by 7 bases; junction bases not matched to a gene: 18. The CDR3 is made up of 20 amino acids. The germline gives CDR1 SGHNT, CDR2 YYREEE (reference sequence). The CDR3 sequence: CASSGRTSGRAPIGRNEQFF. In DNA form, the CDR3 reads TGTGCCAGCAGCGGAAGGACTAGCGGGAGGGCCCCGATTGGTAGGAATGAGCAGTTCTTC.

As for this clone: Other DNA sequences from this sample encode an identical CDR3 as well. CDR3 sequence (DNA): TGCGCCAGCAGCTTGGCTGGGGGGTCTGGGGCCAACGTCCTGACTTTC. It encodes CASSLAGGSGANVLTF. This sequence joins TRBV5-1 and TRBJ2-6; D perhaps matches TRBD2 (6 bases). Per the germline V gene, CDR1 is SGHRS and CDR2 is YFSETQ. V lost 0 bases and J lost 1, with 8 bases in between. This CDR3 region has 16 residues.

V and J are TRBV6-5 and TRBJ1-2; 7 nucleotides align to TRBD1. J lost 4 bases, V lost 0 bases, and 2 bases had no gene match. Germline CDR1 MNHEY, CDR2 SVGAGI. This CDR3 is built from 14 residues. CDR3 nucleotides: TGTGCCAGCAGTTACTCGACAGGGCCCTATGGCTACACCTTC. Translated, it gives CASSYSTGPYGYTF.

This chain connects TRBV14 to TRBJ2-7; TRBD1 aligns across 8 bases. Looked up from germline, CDR1 is SGHDN and CDR2 is FVKESK. The CDR3 is 14 residues long. With 4 bases clipped from V and 2 bases from J, the junction kept 4 bases outside the gene matches. The CDR3 protein is CASSRTGQAYEQYF. For the CDR3, the DNA is TGTGCCAGCAGCCGGACGGGACAGGCCTACGAGCAGTACTTC.

This clone was counted a single time. This chain connects TRBV9 to TRBJ2-1; 10 positions match TRBD2. CDR3 length: 15 amino acids. Trimming cost V 0 bases and J 9 bases; bases outside gene matches: 6. Germline V CDR1 and CDR2: SGDLS, YYNGEE. CDR3 DNA sequence: TGTGCCAGCAGCGTAGTCCCTAGCGGGAGCACTGAGCAGTTCTTC. Translation: CASSVVPSGSTEQFF. The entire variable domain, with the rest obtained from reference TRBV9 and TRBJ2-1, is as follows: DSGVTQTPKHLITATGQRVTLRCSPRSGDLSVYWYQQSLDQGLQFLIQYYNGEERAKGNILERFSAQQFPDLHSELNLSSLELGDSALYFCASSVVPSGSTEQFFGPGTRLTVL.

The CDR3 DNA reads TGTGCCAGCACCTCGGACAGCCACACCGGGGAGCTGTTTTTT. It codes for CASTSDSHTGELFF. The chain employs TRBV2 and TRBJ2-2; the D gene is possibly TRBD1 (6 bases). This CDR3 has 14 residues. The germline V gene encodes CDR1 SNHLY and CDR2 FYNNEI. Trimming cost V 7 bases and J 3 bases, with 12 bases left between them. The full variable domain, completed using reference TRBV2 and TRBJ2-2, is EPEVTQTPSHQVTQMGQEVILRCVPISNHLYFYWYRQILGQKVEFLVSFYNNEISEKSEIFDDQFSVERPDGSNFTLKIRSTKLEDSAMYFCASTSDSHTGELFFGEGSRLTVL.

As concerns this clone: In the same sample, other DNA sequences code for this CDR3. The chain carries TRBV7-2 and TRBJ2-1; TRBD1 aligns across 7 bases. The CDR3 is 15 residues long. Germline CDR1 and CDR2: SGHTA and FQGNSA. V lost 0 bases to trimming and J lost 1 base; unmatched junction nucleotides: 0. CDR3 coding DNA: TGTGCCAGCAGCTTAGCACAGGGGTCCTACAATGAGCAGTTCTTC. Its protein product is CASSLAQGSYNEQFF. The entire variable domain, with the rest obtained from reference TRBV7-2 and TRBJ2-1, is as follows: GAGVSQSPSNKVTEKGKDVELRCDPISGHTALYWYRQSLGQGLEFLIYFQGNSAPDKSGLPSDRFSAERTGGSVSTLTIQRTQQEDSAVYLCASSLAQGSYNEQFFGPGTRLTVL.

V and J are TRBV6-5 and TRBJ2-1, with D unclear. V was cut by 0 bases and J by 8 bases, with 2 bases left in between. Germline CDR1 MNHEY, CDR2 SVGAGI. The CDR3 contains 11 residues. The CDR3 region has the DNA TGTGCCAGCAGTTACTCCGATGAGCAGTTCTTC. Translation: CASSYSDEQFF.

As for this clone: One end of the junction is discordant with germline, which a read error may explain. V and J are TRBV7-7 and TRBJ2-5, with D tentatively TRBD2 (6 bases). The CDR3 is 16 residues long. Germline V gives CDR1 SSHAT, CDR2 FNYEAQ (reference sequence). The CDR3 sequence is CASSLSLAKGQETQYF. CDR3 sequence (DNA): TGTGCTAGCAGCTTGTCCCTAGCGAAGGGGCAAGAGACCCAGTACTTC.

This rearrangement joins TRBV19 to TRBJ2-7; no definite D call. The CDR3 extends over 14 amino acids. Germline-derived CDR1 and CDR2 are LNHDA and SQIVND (reference sequence). The V gene lost 5 bases and the J gene lost 6 bases, with 17 bases spanning the gap. DNA of the CDR3: TGTGCCAGTAGTCGAGAGCACTTCAAGCCCGAGCAGTACTTC. This sequence encodes CASSREHFKPEQYF.

The chain has TRBV30 and TRBJ1-1; maybe TRBD1 (5 bases). V gave up 3 bases and J gave up 4 bases, with 15 bases separating them. Germline CDR1 reads GTSNPN; CDR2 reads SVGIG (reference sequence). The CDR3 runs 14 residues. CDR3 bases: TGTGCCTGGAGCGGTGGGGGGAGTTCCACTGAAGCTTTCTTT. Translating it yields CAWSGGGSSTEAFF.